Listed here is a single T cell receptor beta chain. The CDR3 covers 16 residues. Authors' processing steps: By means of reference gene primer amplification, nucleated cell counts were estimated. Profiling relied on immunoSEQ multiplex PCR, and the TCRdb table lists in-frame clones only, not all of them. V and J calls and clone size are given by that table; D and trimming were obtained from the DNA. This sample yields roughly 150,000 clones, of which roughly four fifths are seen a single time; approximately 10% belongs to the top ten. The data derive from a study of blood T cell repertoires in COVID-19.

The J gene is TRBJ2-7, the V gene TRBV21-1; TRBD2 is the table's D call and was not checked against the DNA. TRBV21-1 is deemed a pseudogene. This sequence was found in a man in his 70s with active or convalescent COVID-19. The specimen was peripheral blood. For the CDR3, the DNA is TGTGCCAGTACCAAGTGGGCTAGCGTGCGGTGCTACGAGCAGTACTTC. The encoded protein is CASTKWASVRCYEQYF.